This T cell receptor beta chain was found in a study of early T cells in non-severe SARS-CoV-2 infection. Turning to the study itself: The authors sequenced bulk RNA from unsorted whole blood, leaving chains unpaired.

CDR3 size: 13 residues. Germline CDR1 is SGHRS and CDR2 is YFSETQ. V was clipped by 0 bases and J by 9 bases, with 10 bases between them. This clonotype was observed at least ten times. Antigen specificity is unknown. Individual cDNA molecules were tagged with unique molecular identifiers. One entry per CDR3 protein results from TCRdb running MiXCR on the 5' RACE reads. The table has 30,000 to 35,000 distinct CDR3 sequences, about 4.5% seen once; the top ten hold approximately 8%. Study outcomes and limitations: Private and CD4 specificities were missed by VDJdb matching, which favored anti-spike CD8 responses.

This clonotype was sampled from an adult who was a healthcare worker with PCR-confirmed SARS-CoV-2 infection or an uninfected control (not recorded which). The sample comprised whole blood. The V call is TRBV5-1, the J call TRBJ1-5; D not certain. CDR3 region: CASSLDSAGPQHF. The CDR3 region has the DNA TGCGCCAGCAGCTTGGACTCCGCGGGGCCCCAGCATTTT.